The TCR beta chain described here comes from a study of T cell responses to AZD1222 COVID-19 vaccine. Losses at the gene ends were 4 bases for V and 5 bases for J; bases not matched to a gene: 9. Germline V lookup: CDR1 SGHRS, CDR2 YFSETQ. This CDR3 is built from 16 residues. Clones were sequenced by immunoSEQ multiplex PCR, and TCRdb holds only the in-frame ones, with some missing. The top ten hold under 3% of the sample, which has approximately 70,000 clones, just over 85% seen once. The chain employs TRBV5-1 and TRBJ2-1; 10 bases are shared with TRBD2. This material consisted of peripheral blood, taken on day 0 of AZD1222 vaccination. The clonotype comes from an adult in good health. The CDR3 spells CASSRILAGDNNEQFF. CDR3 bases: TGCGCCAGCAGCAGGATCCTAGCGGGGGATAACAATGAGCAGTTCTTC. The whole variable domain, filled in from reference TRBV5-1 and TRBJ2-1, reads KAGVTQTPRYLIKTRGQQVTLSCSPISGHRSVSWYQQTPGQGLQFLFEYFSETQRNKGNFPGRFSGRQFSNSRSEMNVSTLELGDSALYLCASSRILAGDNNEQFFGPGTRLTVL.